This TCR beta chain is drawn from a study of CD8 T cells in ankylosing spondylitis. As for this clonotype: No antigen is known for it.

Germline assignment: CDR1 SGHTS and CDR2 YDEGEE. The CDR3 covers 11 residues. V gave up 3 bases and J gave up 8 bases, with 8 bases separating them. General study points: Several highly homologous variants formed a TCR beta motif that appeared characteristic of ankylosing spondylitis blood.

In TCRdb, the 5' RACE reads were re-called with MiXCR into one record per CDR3 protein. The table has approximately 290,000 distinct CDR3 sequences, less than 25% seen once. The chain uses TRBV5-8 and TRBJ1-2; D might be TRBD1 (6 bases). The source is a female donor with ankylosing spondylitis or in good health (not recorded which). Sequences were obtained from blood, either unsorted or a sorted T cell fraction (not recorded which). The CDR3 nucleotides are TGTGCCAGCAGCTGGGGACACGGCTACACCTTC. Translating gives CASSWGHGYTF. Full variable domain (remainder filled in from reference TRBV5-8 and TRBJ1-2): EAGVTQSPTHLIKTRGQQATLRCSPISGHTSVYWYQQALGLGLQFLLWYDEGEERNRGNFPPRFSGRQFPNYSSELNVNALELEDSALYLCASSWGHGYTFGSGTRLTVV.